The rows below give T cell receptor beta chains drawn from one sample of a study of cytomegalovirus exposure and HLA in healthy donors. Repertoires were generated with immunoSEQ multiplex PCR, while TCRdb's copy carries only in-frame clones and drops some. This table holds about 180,000 clones, around three quarters found once. Sequenced sample: PBMCs. The source of these receptors is a man aged 35 to 55 in good health and CMV-seronegative. Both conserved end residues are part of each CDR3. Fields, in order: J gene, V gene, D gene, clone size, CDR3 DNA, CDR3 protein. The D gene is left open where the match is weak. Only part of the rows carry a size: once, few, many, or a class if the clone is expanded.

TRBJ2-2,TRBV5-1,TRBD2,-,TGCGCCAGCAGTCGAGCGGGGGAAGGTGGCGGGGAGCTGTTTTTT,CASSRAGEGGGELFF
TRBJ2-7,TRBV6-1,-,-,TGTGCCAGCTGGGACTCCACCACCTACGAGCAGTACTTC,CASWDSTTYEQYF
TRBJ1-4,TRBV7-6,-,-,TGTGCCAGCAGCCCCTCTTTGACAGGAACTAATGAAAAACTGTTTTTT,CASSPSLTGTNEKLFF
TRBJ1-2,TRBV5-5,-,once,TGTGCCAGCAGCTCGTCCCATCAGGGGTCCGCCGGTGGCTACACCTTC,CASSSSHQGSAGGYTF
TRBJ1-1,TRBV10-1,-,-,TGCGCCAGCAGTGAGTCCCGGGGGACGAACACTGAAGCTTTCTTT,CASSESRGTNTEAFF
TRBJ2-7,TRBV12-1,-,-,TGTGCCAGCAGCCTTAATATGCGGGGGACTAGCGGGTTCTTC,CASSLNMRGTSGFF
TRBJ1-5,TRBV19,-,-,TGTGCCAGTGTAGGGGCCCAAGTATGGCCCCAGCATTTT,CASVGAQVWPQHF
TRBJ2-2,TRBV2,-,-,TGTGCCAGCAGTGAAGTCGGGGACACCGGGGAGCTGTTTTTT,CASSEVGDTGELFF
TRBJ2-7,TRBV7-2,-,-,TGTGCCAGCAGCTCCCGCTCATCTTCGTACTCCTACGAGCAGTACTTC,CASSSRSSSYSYEQYF
TRBJ2-2,TRBV11-2,TRBD2,-,TGTGCCAGCAGCCCCCGGGGTAGCGGGAGCGGCGGGGAGCTGTTTTTT,CASSPRGSGSGGELFF
TRBJ2-1,TRBV29-1,TRBD1,-,TGCAGCGTCGACAGGGTAGGGAATGAGCAGTTCTTC,CSVDRVGNEQFF
TRBJ2-1,TRBV6-6,TRBD2,-,TGTGCCAGCAGTTACGTTAGCGGGAGGGAGGGAGAGCAGTTCTTC,CASSYVSGREGEQFF
TRBJ2-3,TRBV7-9,TRBD2,-,TGTGCCAGCAGCTACCCTAGCGGGAGGCCCTCAGATACGCAGTATTTT,CASSYPSGRPSDTQYF
TRBJ2-7,TRBV5-8,-,-,TGTGCCAGCAGCCCGGATTACTACCCATCCTACGAGCAGTACTTC,CASSPDYYPSYEQYF
TRBJ1-5,TRBV6-6,-,-,TGTGCCAGCAGTCACCCCGCCCGGGGTAGCAATCAGCCCCAGCATTTT,CASSHPARGSNQPQHF
TRBJ2-7,TRBV27,-,few,TGTGCCAGCAGCCACCGGCGGCAACACTCCTACGAGCAGTACTTC,CASSHRRQHSYEQYF
TRBJ2-7,TRBV7-2,TRBD2,few,TGTGCCAGCAGCTCGCCTGGTAGCGGGAGTACTTACGAGCAGTACTTC,CASSSPGSGSTYEQYF
TRBJ1-1,TRBV27,TRBD1,-,TGTGCCAGCAGTTCACTTGGGACAGGGATCACTGAAGCTTTCTTT,CASSSLGTGITEAFF
TRBJ1-2,TRBV27,TRBD1,-,TGTGCCAGCAGTCGACTGGGGACAGGGGTAATTGGCTACACCTTC,CASSRLGTGVIGYTF
TRBJ2-5,TRBV7-2,-,-,TGTGCCAGCAGCCTCGGGTTTCTGGGAGAGACCCAGTACTTC,CASSLGFLGETQYF
TRBJ2-2,TRBV6-5,TRBD1,-,TGTGCCAGCAGTTACGGGGACAGGGTCGCCGGGGAGCTGTTTTTT,CASSYGDRVAGELFF
TRBJ1-2,TRBV7-8,-,few,TGTGCCAGCAGCTCGTATAACTATGGCTACACCTTC,CASSSYNYGYTF
TRBJ2-3,TRBV6-4,-,few,TGTGCCAGCAGTGACCAGGGGTCGTTAGATACGCAGTATTTT,CASSDQGSLDTQYF
TRBJ2-1,TRBV19,TRBD1,few,TGTGCCAGTAGTATGGACCGGGACAGGGGGTACAATGAGCAGTTCTTC,CASSMDRDRGYNEQFF
TRBJ1-1,TRBV2,-,few,TGTGCCAGCAGGTCTTATTTAGAAGCTTTCTTT,CASRSYLEAFF
TRBJ2-5,TRBV21-1,-,few,TGTGCCAGCAGCAAAATATCGGGGGGAGAGACCCAGTACTTC,CASSKISGGETQYF
TRBJ1-5,TRBV7-9,TRBD1,-,TGTGCCAGCAGCTTGGGACAGGGGAATCAGCCCCAGCATTTT,CASSLGQGNQPQHF
TRBJ1-6,TRBV25-1,-,-,TGTGCCAGCAGTGAGAGACACACTAATTCACCCCTCCACTTT,CASSERHTNSPLHF
TRBJ1-1,TRBV5-1,-,few,TGCGCCAGCAGCTTGGTCCGCGGTTCCACTGAAGCTTTCTTT,CASSLVRGSTEAFF
TRBJ2-5,TRBV5-6,TRBD2,-,TGTGCCAGCAGCTTGGCCGGGCGGGGGGGCCAAGAGACCCAGTACTTC,CASSLAGRGGQETQYF
TRBJ1-5,TRBV27,TRBD1,-,TGTGCCAGCAGACAGGGGCGGAATCAGCCCCAGCATTTT,CASRQGRNQPQHF
TRBJ1-4,TRBV2,TRBD1,few,TGTGCCAGCAGGCGGACAGGGGAAGATGAAAAACTGTTTTTT,CASRRTGEDEKLFF
TRBJ2-3,TRBV7-2,TRBD2,-,TGTGCCAGCAGCTCCCGCGGACTAGCGGGGGGGGTCACAGATACGCAGTATTTT,CASSSRGLAGGVTDTQYF
TRBJ2-2,TRBV4-2,-,once,TGTGCCAGCAGCCAAGTAACGGTAGCAGTTCAAAACACCGGGGAGCTGTTTTTT,CASSQVTVAVQNTGELFF
TRBJ1-5,TRBV6-5,-,-,TGTGCCAGCAGTTACTCGAGGCAGGGCAACCAGCCCCAGCATTTT,CASSYSRQGNQPQHF
TRBJ1-2,TRBV6-5,TRBD1,-,TGTGCCAGCAGTTACTCTTTGACAGGGGAGGGGAGTGGCTACACCTTC,CASSYSLTGEGSGYTF
TRBJ2-6,TRBV4-1,TRBD2,-,TGCGCCAGCGGGGGGGTCAACGTCCTGACTTTC,CASGGVNVLTF
TRBJ2-5,TRBV6-1,-,-,TGTGCCAGCCACCATCCGGTTGAGACCCAGTACTTC,CASHHPVETQYF
TRBJ1-5,TRBV5-5,-,-,TGTGCCAGCAGCTTGGCGGAGGAGCAGCCCCAGCATTTT,CASSLAEEQPQHF
TRBJ2-2,TRBV6-1,TRBD2,-,TGTGCCACCCCCTTACTAGCGGGGAACACCGGGGAGCTGTTTTTT,CATPLLAGNTGELFF